This T cell receptor beta chain was sequenced for a study of T cells in Graves' hyperthyroidism and ophthalmopathy. About the research overall: Peripheral blood was collected at initial diagnosis, before any treatment.

Across 18 months, stable Graves' hyperthyroidism was marked by no progression to ophthalmopathy. Germline V CDR1 and CDR2: MNHNS, SASEGT. The CDR3 is 15 amino acids. The V end lost 4 bases, the J end lost 1 base, and 13 bases lay between the germline ends. Researchers amplified the TCR beta CDR3 regions from RNA transcripts. TCR CDR3 underwent first-round RT-PCR with the HTBI primer set. In TCRdb, the multiplex PCR reads were re-called with MiXCR into one record per CDR3 protein. The sample consists of about 420,000 distinct CDR3 sequences, roughly 15% of them appearing once. The rearrangement uses TRBV6-1 and TRBJ1-1; D is possibly TRBD1 (6 bases). Specimen: blood. The receptor's source is a woman between 18 and 30 years old with Graves' hyperthyroidism. In DNA, the CDR3 is TGTGCCAGCAGTGTCAGGGGAATTTCGAACACTGAAGCTTTCTTT. Translating it yields CASSVRGISNTEAFF.